The clone carrying this T cell receptor beta chain appeared many times. What it recognizes is unknown. Sample time point: newly diagnosed GD, antithyroid drugs for less than 3 months. The TCR library was prepared using RNA isolated from PBMCs. The guidelines of the American Thyroid Association were the basis for diagnosing Graves' disease. This sample is part of a study of regulatory T cells in long-lasting Graves disease. The study, taken as a whole, reports: New patients shared about a thousand public clonotypes, fewer than the 2,500 to 3,500 shared by persistent patients. Persistent cases of Graves' showed reduced TCR diversity relative to newly diagnosed patients.

V trimming: 6 bases; J trimming: 3 bases; junction bases outside the gene matches: 15. The CDR3 covers 17 residues. With iRepertoire HTBI primers and Arm-PCR of CDR3 regions, TCR beta libraries were built. MiXCR, applied by TCRdb to the multiplex PCR reads, yields one record per CDR3 protein. This table holds about 240,000 distinct CDR3 sequences, 20% to 25% found once. The V call is TRBV12-3 or TRBV12-4, the J call TRBJ2-3; 7 positions agree with TRBD2. This specimen consisted of peripheral blood mononuclear cells (PBMCs), obtained at new diagnosis, from a patient treated with antithyroid drugs. This TCR came from a female donor with Graves disease. CDR3 sequence reads: CASSKTRGGRETDTQYF. DNA for the CDR3: TGTGCCAGCAGCAAGACTAGGGGAGGGCGGGAGACAGATACGCAGTATTTT.